This is a list of T cell receptor beta chains from one sample in a study of T cell responses to AZD1222 COVID-19 vaccine. Profiling relied on immunoSEQ multiplex PCR, and the TCRdb table lists in-frame clones only, not all of them. The table has around 100,000 clones, 85% seen once. Sequenced here: peripheral blood, sampled 28 days after the second AZD1222 dose. These receptors came from an adult who received the AZD1222 COVID-19 vaccine. Both conserved end residues are part of each CDR3. Fields, in order: clone size, V gene, J gene, CDR3 protein. Some rows mark clone size as missing; the rest say once, few, many or name a class of expanded clone.

-	TRBV3-1/TRBV3-2	TRBJ2-6	CASSHRDRGSGANVLTF
-	TRBV28	TRBJ1-2	CASRPPGQAYGYTF
-	TRBV12-3/TRBV12-4	TRBJ1-6	CASSPLRNSPLHF
-	TRBV6-4	TRBJ2-3	CASSESGRALGTDTQYF
-	TRBV5-1	TRBJ1-2	CASGSTPNYGYTF
-	TRBV29-1	TRBJ2-7	CSARLGTYEQYF
-	TRBV5-5	TRBJ2-2	CASSRQGAGTGELFF
-	TRBV7-2	TRBJ2-1	CASSREDRAPQFF
-	TRBV28	TRBJ2-1	CASSSLAGYDNEQFF
-	TRBV18	TRBJ1-3	CASSPNRGNTIYF
-	TRBV28	TRBJ2-7	CASNRQGVHSYEQYF
-	TRBV18	TRBJ1-1	CASSETGLPTEAFF
once	TRBV9	TRBJ2-6	CASSAKTVLGDSGANVLTF
few	TRBV7-9	TRBJ2-7	CASRSMGQGYEQYF
-	TRBV2	TRBJ2-1	CASSATSGRANEQFF
-	TRBV7-7	TRBJ2-7	CASSLAPQYEQYF
-	TRBV19	TRBJ1-5	CASSMGQGFYQPQHF